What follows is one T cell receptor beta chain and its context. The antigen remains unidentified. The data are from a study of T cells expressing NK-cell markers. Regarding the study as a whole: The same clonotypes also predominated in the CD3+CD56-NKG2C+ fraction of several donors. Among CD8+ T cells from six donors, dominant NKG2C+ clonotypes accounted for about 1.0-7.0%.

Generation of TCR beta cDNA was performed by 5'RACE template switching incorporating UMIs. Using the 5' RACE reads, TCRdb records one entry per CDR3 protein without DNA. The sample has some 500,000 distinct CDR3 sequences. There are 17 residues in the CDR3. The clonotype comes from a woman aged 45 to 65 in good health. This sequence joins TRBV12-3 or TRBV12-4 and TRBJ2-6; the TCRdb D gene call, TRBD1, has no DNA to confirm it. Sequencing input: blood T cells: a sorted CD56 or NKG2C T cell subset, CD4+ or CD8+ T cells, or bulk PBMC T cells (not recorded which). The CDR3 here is CASSHRGHSSGANVLTF.